One sample yielded the 4 T cell receptor beta chains listed below, sequenced in a study of spatial heterogeneity in lung cancer. TCRdb processed the 5' RACE reads anew with MiXCR; each CDR3 protein has one entry. Among some 10,000 distinct CDR3 sequences, 6% to 7% were seen once, and the ten largest hold approximately 30%. Time point indicated: sample taken at primary tumor resection. The specimen was normal lung tissue next to the tumor, collected at surgery. These receptors came from a male donor with early-stage non-small cell lung cancer.

The table lists this clonotype with many counts. This rearrangement joins TRBV7-9 to TRBJ2-1; D unclear. The V end lost 4 bases, the J end lost 6 bases, and 16 bases lay between the germline ends. Germline V gives CDR1 SEHNR, CDR2 FQNEAQ (reference sequence). This CDR3 spans 15 amino acids. The CDR3 spells CASSSEAVRGNEQFF. CDR3 nucleotides: TGTGCCAGCAGCTCAGAGGCCGTCCGAGGCAATGAGCAGTTCTTC.

This clonotype was seen at least ten times. The chain joins TRBV6-1 to TRBJ1-5, with 7 bases that match TRBD1. V gave up 4 bases and J gave up 0 bases; unmatched junction bases: 9. Germline-derived CDR1 and CDR2 are MNHNS and SASEGT. The CDR3 extends over 17 amino acids. For the CDR3, the DNA is TGTGCCAGCAGTGCCTCCAGGGGGGAGGGTAGCAATCAGCCCCAGCATTTT. It yields the protein CASSASRGEGSNQPQHF.

The rearrangement joins TRBV5-1 to TRBJ2-5, with 7 bases aligning to TRBD2. The CDR3 sequence is 14 residues long. Germline V gene data show CDR1 as SGHRS and CDR2 as YFSETQ. The V segment lost 4 bases and the J segment 2 bases; nucleotides outside the gene matches: 5. Written as DNA, the CDR3 is TGCGCCAGCAGCCCGCGGGAGTGGCAAGAGACCCAGTACTTC. Residues: CASSPREWQETQYF. Full variable domain (missing parts from reference TRBV5-1 and TRBJ2-5): KAGVTQTPRYLIKTRGQQVTLSCSPISGHRSVSWYQQTPGQGLQFLFEYFSETQRNKGNFPGRFSGRQFSNSRSEMNVSTLELGDSALYLCASSPREWQETQYFGPGTRLLVL.

This clonotype was picked up many times. V usage is TRBV28 and J usage is TRBJ2-1, with TRBD2 as a possible D gene (5 bases). The ends were cut back, 8 bases at V and 0 bases at J, with 5 bases in the middle. CDR3 length: 12 amino acids. CDR1 is MDHEN and CDR2 is SYDVKM in the germline V gene. In DNA, the CDR3 is TGTGCCAGCCTAGCCTCCTACAATGAGCAGTTCTTC. Residues: CASLASYNEQFF. The full variable domain, its missing parts supplied by reference TRBV28 and TRBJ2-1, is DVKVTQSSRYLVKRTGEKVFLECVQDMDHENMFWYRQDPGLGLRLIYFSYDVKMKEKGDIPEGYSVSREKKERFSLILESASTNQTSMYLCASLASYNEQFFGPGTRLTVL.